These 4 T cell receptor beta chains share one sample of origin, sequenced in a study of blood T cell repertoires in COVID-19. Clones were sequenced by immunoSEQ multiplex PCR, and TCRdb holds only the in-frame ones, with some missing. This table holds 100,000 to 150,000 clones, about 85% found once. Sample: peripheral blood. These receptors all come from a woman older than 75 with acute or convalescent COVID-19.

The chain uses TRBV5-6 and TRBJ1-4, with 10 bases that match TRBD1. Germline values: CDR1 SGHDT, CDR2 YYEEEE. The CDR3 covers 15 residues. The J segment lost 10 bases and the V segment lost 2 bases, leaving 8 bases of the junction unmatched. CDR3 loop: CASSLGDRGMGKLFF. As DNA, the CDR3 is TGTGCCAGCAGCTTAGGGGACAGGGGAATGGGAAAACTGTTTTTT.

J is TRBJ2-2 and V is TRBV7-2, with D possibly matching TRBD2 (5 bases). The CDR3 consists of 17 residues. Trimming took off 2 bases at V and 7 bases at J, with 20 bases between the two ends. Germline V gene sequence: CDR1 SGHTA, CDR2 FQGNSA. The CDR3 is CASSLRLWTTGNGELFF. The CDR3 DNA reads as TGTGCCAGCAGCTTAAGGCTATGGACCACGGGAAACGGGGAGCTGTTTTTT.

The CDR3 loop reads CASSLGQGVSPLHF. DNA of the CDR3: TGTGCCAGCAGCTTGGGACAGGGGGTTTCACCCCTCCACTTT. V usage is TRBV11-2 and J usage is TRBJ1-6; TRBD1 aligns across 11 bases. Germline values: CDR1 SGHAT, CDR2 FQNNGV. The trim removed 3 bases at V and 9 bases at J, leaving 1 base unmatched. This CDR3 spans 14 amino acids.

The CDR3, as DNA: TGTGCCAGCAGCTACCGGGCACAGGGCTACGAGCAGTACGTC. Its protein is CASSYRAQGYEQYV. This rearrangement joins TRBV6-5 to TRBJ2-7, with a weak D call TRBD1 (6 bases). The germline V gene has CDR1 MNHEY and CDR2 SVGAGI. Trimming took off 6 bases at V and 3 bases at J, with 15 bases between the two ends. This CDR3 has 14 amino acids.